This T cell receptor beta chain was observed in a study of control samples from healthy donors and cancer patients. This table comes from immunoSEQ multiplex PCR, and its TCRdb copy is limited to in-frame clones, with some not included. Of roughly 45,000 clones listed, 80% to 90% are singletons. V lost 2 bases to trimming and J lost 1 base, with 20 bases between them. The CDR3 contains 18 residues. Germline V gene sequence: CDR1 MDHEN, CDR2 SYDVKM. V is TRBV28 and J is TRBJ1-1; possible D gene TRBD1, 6 bases. Sequenced input: PBMCs. This clonotype was obtained from a woman aged 50 to 60 with lung cancer. The CDR3 DNA sequence: TGTGCCAGCAGTTTACCATCCTCCGGGACACTTCAGAACACTGAAGCTTTCTTT. It translates to CASSLPSSGTLQNTEAFF. Looking up the rest from reference TRBV28 and TRBJ1-1 gives the full variable domain: DVKVTQSSRYLVKRTGEKVFLECVQDMDHENMFWYRQDPGLGLRLIYFSYDVKMKEKGDIPEGYSVSREKKERFSLILESASTNQTSMYLCASSLPSSGTLQNTEAFFGQGTRLTVV.